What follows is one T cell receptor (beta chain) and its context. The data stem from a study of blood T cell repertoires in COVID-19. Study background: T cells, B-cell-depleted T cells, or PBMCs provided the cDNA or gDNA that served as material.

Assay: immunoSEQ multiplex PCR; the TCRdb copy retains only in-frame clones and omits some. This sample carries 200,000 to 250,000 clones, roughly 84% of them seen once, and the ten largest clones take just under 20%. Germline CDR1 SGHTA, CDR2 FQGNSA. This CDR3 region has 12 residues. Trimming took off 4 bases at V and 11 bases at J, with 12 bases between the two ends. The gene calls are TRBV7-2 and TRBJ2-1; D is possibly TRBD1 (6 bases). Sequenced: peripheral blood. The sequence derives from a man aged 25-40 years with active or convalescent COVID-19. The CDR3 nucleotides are TGTGCCAGCAGCTCCTCAGGGGTTAAGCAGTTCTTC. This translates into CASSSSGVKQFF.